This T cell receptor (beta chain) was captured by sequencing in a study of shared clonotypes between healthy human individuals (dated by TCRdb to the early 2020s). Regarding the research as a whole: A few men and a couple of women, aged 18 to 49 years, made up the cohort. To increase sequencing depth and limit assay-specific biases, TCR repertoire library preparation and sequencing were carried out by different laboratories using diverse techniques. For each donor, CD4 naive and CD4 memory were each run on three plates, CD8 naive on two plates, and CD8 memory on one plate. Per donor, leukapheresis produced somewhere between about 0.94 and 10 billion PBMCs. To estimate repertoire size and how much clonotypes are shared between individuals, the study performed deep sequencing of blood TCR repertoires from 4 to 6 healthy adults. Results and caveats for the whole study, not just this receptor: Because the study included a small number of donors, the genetic and exposure-history diversity represented was limited. Clonotypes shared by all four sorted-subset donors showed higher generation probabilities than non-shared clonotypes. Sampling was limited to blood, and TCR repertoires in tissue likely differ from TCR repertoires in blood. Sharing across a few donors was observed for approximately 5% of naive CD4, less than 4% of naive CD8, around 2.5% of memory CD4, and roughly 0.43% of memory CD8 clonotypes. Pairwise subsampling indicated that sequencing depth was expected to affect the degree of clonotype sharing among donors. Rarefaction of sorted-subset datasets indicated incomplete sequencing despite the large sequencing depth. Naive subsets generally had larger estimated clonotype richness than memory subsets did.

Using the deep immunoSEQ assay, TCR CDR3 regions were amplified from genomic DNA by multiplex PCR. For each cell subset, the extracted genomic DNA was distributed evenly across all wells of several immunoSEQ 96-well plates, and each plate served as one replicate. Each replicate PCR for sorted subsets received around 200 ng genomic DNA, equal to tens of thousands of T cell genomes. Purified libraries were measured with a Qubit 3.0 fluorometer, size-checked on a Bioanalyzer 2100, and measured again with the KAPA Library Quantification kit. A separate single-read 150-cycle Illumina NextSeq 550 flow cell was used to sequence each immunoSEQ 96-well plate. The authors' pipeline ran thus. Because only junctional sequences without quality scores were contained in the immunoSEQ output, filtering matching that applied to full-length reads could not be performed. Sequences were annotated with PyIR, a Python wrapper for IgBLAST v1.9, using IMGT germline references to assign V/J genes and CDR3. Reads with weak V/J assignments (E-value above 1e-6), missing CDR3, stop codons, out-of-frame junctions, or ambiguous translated residues were removed. V3J clonotypes were defined by identical inferred V gene, J gene, and CDR3 amino acid sequence. Percentage overlap between repertoires was calculated by dividing the number of shared unique clonotypes by the size of the smaller repertoire. Richness of each repertoire was evaluated using RTK rarefaction, the Chao1 estimator, and Recon v2.1 estimates of unobserved clonotypes. For all TCRbeta clonotypes obtained by the gDNA method from four donors, generation probabilities were computed with OLGA. Not all clones reach the TCRdb copy of this immuneACCESS table, which keeps in-frame sequences only. Checked studies attribute under half of the gap to unresolved V genes and leave the rest unexplained. Clone size and V and J calls were adopted from that table, with D and trimming inferred from the DNA. This sample lists approximately 2.1 million clones; more than 80% were detected once. The ten largest clones represent about 0.39% of the sample.

The donors were healthy, HIV-negative adults with no recently reported acute infections or vaccinations. Only Caucasian adults living in Nashville, Tennessee, USA were represented among the donors. Magnetic negative selection was used to enrich CD4+ T cells, after which naive cells were positively selected on CD45RA and the negative fraction became the memory subset. Blood was collected by leukapheresis, and PBMCs were isolated by Ficoll-Histopaque density gradient centrifugation and then cryopreserved in liquid nitrogen vapor phase. Analytical flow cytometry was used to check the purity and quantity of every magnetically sorted T cell population. Each sorted fraction had its genomic DNA isolated and then quantified by UV absorbance on a Nanodrop 2000c. The germline V gene (reference sequence) yields LNHDA for CDR1 and SQIVND for CDR2. V is reduced by 6 bases and J by 5 bases, leaving a spacing of 13 bases between them. Reading from cysteine to phenylalanine, the CDR3 counts 13 amino acids. CDR3 DNA only is kept here, 39 bases in frame from base 1.

Concerning this clone: No antigen is known for it. No clone much larger than this one lies a single base away; base qualities are absent.

The sequence is built from TRBV19 and TRBJ2-5; TRBD1 is perhaps the D gene, given 6 matching bases. The clonotype was recovered from a young man in good health. Some clones in this sample may be carry-over from other donors' samples. Material: naive CD4+ T cells from PBMCs. What this sample's cell subset or site label stands for: CD45RA+ positively selected. DNA sequence: TGTGCCAGTAGACCAGGGGCGTTTGAGACCCAGTACTTC. Its amino acids are CASRPGAFETQYF.